Described below is a single T cell receptor (beta chain) sequence and its context. Its target is not known. Regarding treatment: about 20 received Ad26.COV2.S at low or high dose, single or two shots; several received placebo; per-sample allocation not given. Sampling occurred on day 63 after the first vaccine or placebo injection. The study used a vaccine consisting of an Ad26 vector that expressed Wuhan-strain SARS-CoV-2 spike. The repertoire was sequenced with immunoSEQ multiplex PCR; TCRdb's copy has only in-frame clones and lacks some. The data hold 430,000 or so clones, with 85% to 90% observed a single time. The data stem from a study of Ad26.COV2.S vaccination and SARS-CoV-2 variants. Study-level background: Dosing was one shot or two shots 56 days apart. Broader study findings: The authors reported substantial breadth in spike-specific CD8+ and CD4+ T cell responses after vaccination.

The sample here was peripheral blood, taken in a trial of Ad26.COV2.S vaccine versus placebo. This TCR was recovered from a person aged 18-60 years who received the Ad26.COV2.S COVID-19 vaccine or a placebo.

CDR3 DNA: TGTGCCAGCAGCCCCCTCGCGGGAGAGGAAGAGACCCAGTACTTC. Protein product: CASSPLAGEEETQYF. This sequence joins TRBV9 and TRBJ2-5; TRBD2 agrees at 7 bases. Germline CDR1 is SGDLS and CDR2 is YYNGEE. The CDR3 sequence is 15 residues long. With 4 bases clipped from V and 3 bases from J, the junction kept 9 bases outside the gene matches.